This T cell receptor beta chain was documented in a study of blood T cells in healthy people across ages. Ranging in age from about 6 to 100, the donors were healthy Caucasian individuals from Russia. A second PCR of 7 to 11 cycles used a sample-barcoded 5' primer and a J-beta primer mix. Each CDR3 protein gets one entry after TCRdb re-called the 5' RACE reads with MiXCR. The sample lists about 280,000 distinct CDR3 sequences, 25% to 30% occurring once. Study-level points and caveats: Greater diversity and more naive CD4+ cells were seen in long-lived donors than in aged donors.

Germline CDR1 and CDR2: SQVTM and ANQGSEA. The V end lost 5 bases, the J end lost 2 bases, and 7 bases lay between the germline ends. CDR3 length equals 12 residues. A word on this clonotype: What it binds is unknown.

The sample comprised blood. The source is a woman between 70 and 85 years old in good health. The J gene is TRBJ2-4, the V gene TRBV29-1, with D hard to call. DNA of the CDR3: TGCAGCGTTCTTGAAACCAAAAACATTCAGTACTTC. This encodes CSVLETKNIQYF.